The 22 T cell receptor beta chains below all came from one sample that was sequenced in a study of CD8+ T cells in alopecia areata. In each case, RNA was isolated and then reverse transcribed into cDNA as the sequencing template. The assay was immunoSEQ multiplex PCR, and TCRdb's table has in-frame clones only and misses some. Found here are some 95,000 clones, under 45% of them singletons; the top ten hold roughly 0.79%. The material sequenced was CD4+ T cells sorted from blood. These receptors all stem from a human donor with alopecia areata.

The chain couples TRBV30 to TRBJ1-1, with a weak D call TRBD1 (5 bases). This CDR3 has 11 amino acids. Germline CDR1 and CDR2: GTSNPN and SVGIG (reference sequence). V lost 0 bases and J 8 bases, leaving 7 bases between the germline ends. Here the CDR3 reads CAWSVGAEAFF. CDR3 nucleotide sequence: TGTGCCTGGAGTGTAGGGGCAGAAGCTTTCTTT.

A few counts support this clone. The rearrangement links TRBV21-1 to TRBJ2-5; the D call in the table, TRBD1, was not verified against the DNA. TRBV21-1 is deemed a pseudogene. This CDR3 comprises 17 residues. In DNA form, the CDR3 reads TGTGCCAGCAGCGTGGCCCGGACAGGGTACTTTCAAGAGACCCAGTACTTC. Encoded protein: CASSVARTGYFQETQYF.

The chain combines TRBV11-2 with TRBJ2-2, with 10 bases matching TRBD2. The CDR3 consists of 16 residues. Germline CDR1 SGHAT, CDR2 FQNNGV. With 5 bases clipped from V and 7 bases from J, the junction kept 10 bases outside the gene matches. The CDR3 region has the DNA TGTGCCAGCAGCACTCACCGACTAGCGGGTATCGGGGAGCTGTTTTTT. It translates to CASSTHRLAGIGELFF.

This clone has more than one count but fewer than ten. The chain combines TRBV29-1 with TRBJ2-3; D not certain. Looked up from germline, CDR1 is SQVTM and CDR2 is ANQGSEA. The CDR3 is 12 amino acids. With 3 bases removed from V and 3 bases from J, the gap between germline ends came to 7 bases. The CDR3 protein is CSVESVTDTQYF. Written as DNA, the CDR3 is TGCAGCGTTGAGAGTGTTACAGATACGCAGTATTTT.

This clone was detected ten times or more. The chain has TRBV16 and TRBJ2-7; D may be TRBD2 (6 bases). The CDR3 spans 16 residues. Germline CDR1 reads KGHSY; CDR2 reads FQNENV. V lost 2 bases to trimming and J lost 2 bases, with 16 bases between them. As DNA, the CDR3 is TGTGCCAGCAGCCAAGGGAGGACCCCGAAAGCCTACGAGCAGTACTTC. Protein: CASSQGRTPKAYEQYF. Combining the CDR3 with reference TRBV16 and TRBJ2-7 gives the whole variable domain GEEVAQTPKHLVRGEGQKAKLYCAPIKGHSYVFWYQQVLKNEFKFLISFQNENVFDETGMPKERFSAKCLPNSPCSLEIQATKLEDSAVYFCASSQGRTPKAYEQYFGPGTRLTVT.

The V call is TRBV2, the J call TRBJ2-7; D gene unclear. The V end lost 4 bases, the J end lost 5 bases, and 9 bases lay between the germline ends. This CDR3 has 12 amino acids. CDR1 and CDR2 (germline): SNHLY, FYNNEI. In DNA form, the CDR3 reads TGTGCCAGCAGTGTACAGAGCGACGAGCAGTACTTC. Translating it yields CASSVQSDEQYF.

CDR3 protein: CAWDREYNEQFF. Here the CDR3 DNA reads TGTGCCTGGGACAGGGAATACAATGAGCAGTTCTTC. This chain links TRBV30 with TRBJ2-1; TRBD1 matches at 7 bases. V shed 5 bases, J shed 4 bases, and the junction held 2 bases outside the gene matches. The germline gives CDR1 GTSNPN, CDR2 SVGIG (reference sequence). There are 12 residues in the CDR3.

The sample holds a few counts of this clone. The rearrangement links TRBV23-1 to TRBJ2-3; 9 bases align to TRBD1. TRBV23-1 is marked as an open reading frame, function uncertain. This CDR3 has 15 residues. V lost 3 bases to trimming and J lost 7 bases; unmatched junction nucleotides: 8. The CDR3 nucleotides are TGCGCCAGCAGTCAGTCGGGACAGGGACGGAATACGCAGTATTTT. Protein sequence: CASSQSGQGRNTQYF.

The CDR3 nucleotides are TGCGCCAGCAGCCAAGGGAGAGGGGATCAGCCCCAGCATTTT. It encodes CASSQGRGDQPQHF. This rearrangement joins TRBV4-1 to TRBJ1-5, with a possible D match to TRBD1 (5 bases). Trimming pared 1 base from V and 5 bases from J, leaving 9 bases between. This CDR3 contains 14 residues. CDR1 is MGHRA, CDR2 YSYEKL, per germline.

The rearrangement joins TRBV23-1 to TRBJ2-7, with D possibly being TRBD1 (6 bases). TRBV23-1 is an ORF, and what it does is uncertain. The CDR3 covers 13 residues. The V end was cut by 3 bases, the J end by 5 bases, with 11 bases between. The CDR3 loop reads CASSHWTADEQYF. The CDR3 DNA is TGCGCCAGCAGTCATTGGACAGCCGACGAGCAGTACTTC.

The chain employs TRBV18 and TRBJ1-5; 10 nucleotides agree with TRBD1. Germline V lookup: CDR1 KGHSH, CDR2 LQKENI. The CDR3 is 16 amino acids. V was pared by 4 bases and J by 6 bases, with 9 bases of the junction left unmatched. The CDR3, as DNA: TGTGCCAGCTCACACACCCCCGGGACAGGGGTTCAGCCCCAGCATTTT. This encodes CASSHTPGTGVQPQHF.

This chain links TRBV5-1 with TRBJ2-5; D not resolved. From germline, CDR1 is SGHRS and CDR2 YFSETQ. The CDR3 loop spans 17 amino acids. V shed 0 bases and J shed 1 base, with 16 bases lying between them. CDR3 coding DNA: TGCGCCAGCAGCTTGGGGCGAAAAAGTGTCATCCAAGAGACCCAGTACTTC. Translated, it gives CASSLGRKSVIQETQYF. The variable domain in full, completed from reference TRBV5-1 and TRBJ2-5, reads KAGVTQTPRYLIKTRGQQVTLSCSPISGHRSVSWYQQTPGQGLQFLFEYFSETQRNKGNFPGRFSGRQFSNSRSEMNVSTLELGDSALYLCASSLGRKSVIQETQYFGPGTRLLVL.

The rearrangement joins TRBV30 to TRBJ1-2; D ambiguous. Germline loops: CDR1 GTSNPN, CDR2 SVGIG (reference sequence). The ends were cut back, 0 bases at V and 5 bases at J, with 7 bases in the middle. The CDR3 extends over 12 amino acids. CDR3 sequence reads: CAWSVSAYGYTF. CDR3 bases: TGTGCCTGGAGTGTATCTGCGTATGGCTACACCTTC.

The rearrangement uses TRBV29-1 and TRBJ2-3; 9 bases map to TRBD2. V gave up 6 bases and J gave up 0 bases; unmatched junction bases: 4. The CDR3 loop spans 14 amino acids. Germline CDR1 SQVTM, CDR2 ANQGSEA. CDR3 amino acids: CSVDAGGSTDTQYF. In DNA, the CDR3 is TGCAGCGTCGATGCGGGGGGGAGCACAGATACGCAGTATTTT.

This clone showed up just a few times. The chain is built from TRBV28 and TRBJ2-5; no clear D. The V gene's germline CDR1 is MDHEN and CDR2 SYDVKM. This CDR3 is 14 amino acids long. V lost 6 bases to trimming and J lost 5 bases, with 16 bases between them. The DNA for the CDR3 is TGTGCCAGCAGCCCAGTCGTTGGCGGTGAGACCCAGTACTTC. Translated, it gives CASSPVVGGETQYF.

This chain uses TRBV9 with TRBJ1-3, with D possibly being TRBD1 (6 bases). The CDR3 length is 13 residues. V lost 3 bases and J 9 bases, leaving 13 bases between the germline ends. Germline assignment: CDR1 SGDLS and CDR2 YYNGEE. In nucleotides, the CDR3 is TGTGCCAGCAGCGGAAGGGGGTCGGGCACCATATATTTT. Protein product: CASSGRGSGTIYF.

The sample holds a few counts of this clone. V and J are TRBV30 and TRBJ2-7, with TRBD1 matching 7 bases. CDR1 is GTSNPN, CDR2 SVGIG, per germline (reference sequence). The CDR3 sequence is 13 residues long. V gave up 3 bases and J gave up 6 bases; unmatched junction bases: 8. CDR3 sequence: CAWRGTGVSEQYF. In DNA, the CDR3 is TGTGCCTGGAGGGGTACAGGGGTAAGCGAGCAGTACTTC.

This rearrangement joins TRBV4-3 to TRBJ2-5; 7 nucleotides match TRBD2. Unmatched junction bases numbered 3, after V lost 4 bases and J lost 1 base. The germline V gene encodes CDR1 LGHNA and CDR2 YSLEER. CDR3 size: 14 residues. The CDR3 region is CASSPTGGQETQYF. The CDR3, as DNA: TGCGCCAGCAGCCCTACGGGGGGCCAAGAGACCCAGTACTTC.

This clone has just a few counts. This chain joins TRBV29-1 and TRBJ2-3, with 7 bases lining up with TRBD2. From germline, CDR1 is SQVTM and CDR2 ANQGSEA. The CDR3 covers 15 residues. J gave up 3 bases and V 1 base, and 7 bases lay outside the gene matches. CDR3 nucleotide sequence: TGCAGCGTTGAAGTTACGGGGGGAAGGACAGATACGCAGTATTTT. Translated: CSVEVTGGRTDTQYF.

V usage is TRBV15 and J usage is TRBJ2-2; 7 nucleotides match TRBD2. V lost 5 bases to trimming and J lost 6 bases; unmatched junction nucleotides: 21. The CDR3 is made up of 19 amino acids. The germline V gene encodes CDR1 LNHNV and CDR2 YYDKDF (reference sequence). CDR3 residues: CATSGGLKPRRGSPGELFF. CDR3 coding DNA: TGTGCCACCAGCGGAGGACTCAAACCTAGGCGGGGGAGCCCCGGGGAGCTGTTTTTT.

J is TRBJ2-5 and V is TRBV27; perhaps TRBD2 as D (6 bases). This CDR3 is 17 amino acids long. The V and J ends lost 5 bases and 3 bases respectively, with 22 bases between them. The V gene's germline CDR1 is MNHEY and CDR2 SMNVEV (reference sequence). CDR3 residues: CASSPQVLGGKKETQYF. Written as DNA, the CDR3 is TGTGCCAGCAGTCCCCAAGTCTTGGGCGGGAAAAAAGAGACCCAGTACTTC.

The chain recombines TRBV2 with TRBJ2-7; D not resolved. The germline CDR1 and CDR2 sequences are SNHLY and FYNNEI. V was cut by 4 bases and J by 9 bases, with 10 bases left in between. The CDR3 extends over 11 amino acids. CDR3 amino acids: CASSVVGWQYF. CDR3 DNA sequence: TGTGCCAGCAGTGTGGTGGGGTGGCAGTACTTC. Drawing the rest from reference TRBV2 and TRBJ2-7, the complete variable domain is EPEVTQTPSHQVTQMGQEVILRCVPISNHLYFYWYRQILGQKVEFLVSFYNNEISEKSEIFDDQFSVERPDGSNFTLKIRSTKLEDSAMYFCASSVVGWQYFGPGTRLTVT.